Listed below are T cell receptor beta chains from one sample, sequenced in a study of blood T cell repertoires in COVID-19. Sequencing used immunoSEQ multiplex PCR; TCRdb keeps in-frame clones, though not all of them. The table lists 69,000 or so clones, approximately 84% of them singletons. The specimen was peripheral blood. The receptors were sampled from a man between 50 and 59 years old with COVID-19, enrolled during active disease. CDR3s include the opening cysteine and the closing phenylalanine or tryptophan. A clone size is listed for some rows: how often the clone was seen (once, few, many), or a class if it is expanded.

v_call: TRBV27
j_call: TRBJ2-2
clone_size: NA
cdr3_aa: CASSPSSGGLTGELFF

v_call: TRBV7-2
j_call: TRBJ2-3
clone_size: NA
cdr3_aa: CASSAGEGTTDTQYF

v_call: TRBV7-9
j_call: TRBJ2-5
clone_size: NA
cdr3_aa: CASSLAYDAGAAETQYF

v_call: TRBV3-1/TRBV3-2
j_call: TRBJ2-5
clone_size: NA
cdr3_aa: CASSQSVAGPETQYF

v_call: TRBV5-1
j_call: TRBJ1-1
clone_size: few
cdr3_aa: CASSLDRSMKNTEAFF

v_call: TRBV13
j_call: TRBJ2-1
clone_size: NA
cdr3_aa: CASSSRTGGVDEQFF

v_call: TRBV9
j_call: TRBJ1-2
clone_size: medium-sized
cdr3_aa: CATGTGPGDYTF

v_call: TRBV9
j_call: TRBJ1-4
clone_size: NA
cdr3_aa: CASSVDISKNEKLFF

v_call: TRBV19
j_call: TRBJ2-1
clone_size: NA
cdr3_aa: CASREGYYNEQFF

v_call: TRBV18
j_call: TRBJ2-7
clone_size: NA
cdr3_aa: CASSPYVDGGSYEQYF

v_call: TRBV7-9
j_call: TRBJ2-1
clone_size: NA
cdr3_aa: CASSLGPLETYNEQFF

v_call: TRBV5-1
j_call: TRBJ1-1
clone_size: NA
cdr3_aa: CASSGRDLGTEAFF

v_call: TRBV19
j_call: TRBJ1-2
clone_size: once
cdr3_aa: CASSITETHGYTF

v_call: TRBV9
j_call: TRBJ1-2
clone_size: NA
cdr3_aa: CASSAELGARGYTF

v_call: TRBV6-5
j_call: TRBJ2-5
clone_size: once
cdr3_aa: CASPAGGVSQETQYF

v_call: TRBV6-1
j_call: TRBJ2-4
clone_size: NA
cdr3_aa: CASSEGGGRVFSIQYF

v_call: TRBV7-2
j_call: TRBJ2-5
clone_size: once
cdr3_aa: CASSSGDRGRIQETQYF

v_call: TRBV5-4
j_call: TRBJ2-3
clone_size: NA
cdr3_aa: CASSLSISGSTDTQYF

v_call: TRBV5-6
j_call: TRBJ1-1
clone_size: NA
cdr3_aa: CASSLQGVETEAFF

v_call: TRBV5-6
j_call: TRBJ2-1
clone_size: NA
cdr3_aa: CASSFQGAYNEQFF

v_call: TRBV2
j_call: TRBJ1-2
clone_size: NA
cdr3_aa: CASSELPQGYTF

v_call: TRBV4-1
j_call: TRBJ2-1
clone_size: NA
cdr3_aa: CASSQDNSGGREQFF

v_call: TRBV7-9
j_call: TRBJ2-3
clone_size: NA
cdr3_aa: CASSLGHGQRSTDTQYF

v_call: TRBV5-4
j_call: TRBJ2-5
clone_size: NA
cdr3_aa: CASSAGAGGAKTQYF

v_call: TRBV19
j_call: TRBJ2-5
clone_size: NA
cdr3_aa: CASSIAGVETQYF

v_call: TRBV18
j_call: TRBJ1-5
clone_size: NA
cdr3_aa: CASSPTGPNQPQHF

v_call: TRBV9
j_call: TRBJ1-2
clone_size: few
cdr3_aa: CASRALMGQGVHGYTF

v_call: TRBV3-1/TRBV3-2
j_call: TRBJ2-5
clone_size: NA
cdr3_aa: CASSQGTSGPKTQYF

v_call: TRBV5-4
j_call: TRBJ2-7
clone_size: NA
cdr3_aa: CASSSIDSSYEQYF

v_call: TRBV7-2
j_call: TRBJ2-1
clone_size: NA
cdr3_aa: CASSFLAGRIYNEQFF

v_call: TRBV7-9
j_call: TRBJ1-6
clone_size: NA
cdr3_aa: CASSLGQGAYSPLHF

v_call: TRBV4-1
j_call: TRBJ2-7
clone_size: NA
cdr3_aa: CASSQEGPGLGEQYF

v_call: TRBV9
j_call: TRBJ2-4
clone_size: NA
cdr3_aa: CASSETPDRPSIQYF

v_call: TRBV7-9
j_call: TRBJ2-7
clone_size: NA
cdr3_aa: CASSYGTSGAYEQYF

v_call: TRBV6-1
j_call: TRBJ2-3
clone_size: once
cdr3_aa: CASSESTGGPDTQYF

v_call: TRBV6-6
j_call: TRBJ2-5
clone_size: NA
cdr3_aa: CASSWGQTETQYF

v_call: TRBV6-5
j_call: TRBJ1-3
clone_size: NA
cdr3_aa: CASSPAGDSGNTIYF

v_call: TRBV18
j_call: TRBJ1-2
clone_size: NA
cdr3_aa: CASSPTQIQGDYGYTF

v_call: TRBV3-1/TRBV3-2
j_call: TRBJ2-5
clone_size: NA
cdr3_aa: CASSHRTGKGGETQYF

v_call: TRBV2
j_call: TRBJ2-4
clone_size: NA
cdr3_aa: CASSGKGAAKNIQYF

v_call: TRBV7-2
j_call: TRBJ2-3
clone_size: few
cdr3_aa: CASSLDGTRGRYTQYF

v_call: TRBV18
j_call: TRBJ2-2
clone_size: NA
cdr3_aa: CASSPASLAGTTGELFF

v_call: TRBV2
j_call: TRBJ2-1
clone_size: NA
cdr3_aa: CASIGDLAGYNEQFF

v_call: TRBV18
j_call: TRBJ2-5
clone_size: NA
cdr3_aa: CASSPPSLGQGLHGTQYF

v_call: TRBV2
j_call: TRBJ2-7
clone_size: NA
cdr3_aa: CANYDISSGGYEQYF

v_call: TRBV7-3
j_call: TRBJ2-2
clone_size: NA
cdr3_aa: CASSSQTGGDVGELFF

v_call: TRBV4-3
j_call: TRBJ2-4
clone_size: NA
cdr3_aa: CASSTQEGNIQYF

v_call: TRBV6-1
j_call: TRBJ1-6
clone_size: NA
cdr3_aa: CASSELQYNSPLHF

v_call: TRBV12-3/TRBV12-4
j_call: TRBJ1-2
clone_size: NA
cdr3_aa: CASSFGGAGGYTF

v_call: TRBV4-1
j_call: TRBJ2-6
clone_size: NA
cdr3_aa: CASSQDRASSGANVLTF

v_call: TRBV6-5
j_call: TRBJ2-7
clone_size: NA
cdr3_aa: CASSSTGYRPEQYF